These 28 T cell receptor beta chains were sequenced from one sample in a study of T-cell reconstitution after alpha-beta-depleted transplantation in children. This sample's TCRbeta library carried unique molecular identifier barcodes. TCRdb called the PCR reads again in MiXCR, with one record for every CDR3 protein. Of around 530,000 distinct CDR3 sequences listed, approximately 32% are singletons. The sequencing used PBMCs from the stem cell graft donor, collected from the stem cell graft. The receptors were sampled from a human donor who donated a stem cell graft to a child with aplastic anemia.

V usage is TRBV12-3 or TRBV12-4 and J usage is TRBJ1-5, with 9 bases fitting TRBD1. The CDR3 totals 16 residues. Trimming at V came to 0 bases and at J to 2 bases, leaving 2 bases not matched to a gene. CDR3 nucleotides: TGTGCCAGCAGTTTAGCGCGGGACAGGGGCAATCAGCCCCAGCATTTT. As protein: CASSLARDRGNQPQHF.

In its sample, this clonotype was seen a few times. The chain recombines TRBV5-1 with TRBJ2-5; no firm D call. The CDR3 is made up of 14 amino acids. Germline loops: CDR1 SGHRS, CDR2 YFSETQ. V lost 0 bases to trimming and J lost 2 bases, with 8 bases between them. The CDR3 loop is CASSLGVEQETQYF. The DNA for the CDR3 is TGCGCCAGCAGCTTGGGAGTGGAGCAAGAGACCCAGTACTTC.

This clonotype showed up just once. The genes are TRBV9 and TRBJ2-3; 9 bases are a match to TRBD2. Germline V gene data show CDR1 as SGDLS and CDR2 as YYNGEE. This CDR3 has 16 residues. J lost 8 bases, V lost 0 bases, and 10 bases had no gene match. CDR3: CASSVEAGGPLGTQYF. CDR3 nucleotide sequence: TGTGCCAGCAGCGTAGAGGCGGGAGGGCCGTTAGGTACGCAGTATTTT.

The J gene is TRBJ1-1, the V gene TRBV7-2, with D perhaps TRBD1 (5 bases). V was trimmed by 3 bases and J by 1 base, leaving 9 bases between them. Germline-derived CDR1 and CDR2 are SGHTA and FQGNSA. The CDR3 length is 14 residues. The CDR3 region has the DNA TGTGCCAGCAGCTTTAGAGGGGAGAACACTGAAGCTTTCTTT. Amino acids: CASSFRGENTEAFF.

This clonotype has more than one count but fewer than ten. The chain links TRBV27 to TRBJ2-7, with 10 bases matching TRBD1. Germline values: CDR1 MNHEY, CDR2 SMNVEV (reference sequence). The J segment lost 6 bases and the V segment lost 4 bases, leaving 9 bases of the junction unmatched. The CDR3 spans 15 residues. CDR3 nucleotides: TGTGCCAGCAGTTCGGACAGGGGGGGTGTGGGCGAGCAGTACGTC. It translates to CASSSDRGGVGEQYV.

The table lists this clonotype with a few counts. This rearrangement joins TRBV7-3 to TRBJ2-4, with D maybe TRBD1 (5 bases). V lost 2 bases and J lost 14, with 16 bases in between. CDR1 is SGHTA, CDR2 FQGTGA, per germline. The CDR3 has 13 amino acids. The CDR3 DNA sequence: TGTGCCAGCAGCTTAGGCCCCAACGACAGCGAGTACTTC. Translation gives CASSLGPNDSEYF.

The table lists this clonotype with a count of one. The chain recombines TRBV27 with TRBJ2-7; no clear D gene. The CDR3 runs 16 residues. Trimming took off 6 bases at V and 1 base at J, with 19 bases between the two ends. Per germline, CDR1 MNHEY and CDR2 SMNVEV (reference sequence). CDR3 in DNA: TGTGCCAGCAGACCCCGTTACAGTTCCAAATCCTACGAGCAGTACTTC. This codes for CASRPRYSSKSYEQYF.

The chain is built from TRBV10-3 and TRBJ1-5; tentatively, D is TRBD1 (5 bases). Deletions cut 8 bases from V and 0 bases from J, with 11 bases between. Germline V CDR1 and CDR2: ENHRY, SYGVKD. The CDR3 covers 14 residues. CDR3 DNA sequence: TGTGCCATCGGAGGGGCCCATAGCAATCAGCCCCAGCATTTT. It specifies CAIGGAHSNQPQHF.

This clonotype has just a few counts. The rearrangement joins TRBV19 to TRBJ2-3; 10 nucleotides line up with TRBD1. Looked up from germline, CDR1 is LNHDA and CDR2 is SQIVND (reference sequence). V was pared by 5 bases and J by 2 bases, with 10 bases of the junction left unmatched. This CDR3 comprises 17 residues. In nucleotides, the CDR3 is TGTGCCAGTAGTGCCCCCTGGGACAGGGGTTACACAGATACGCAGTATTTT. Amino acids: CASSAPWDRGYTDTQYF.

This chain uses TRBV30 with TRBJ1-1; tentatively, D is TRBD1 (6 bases). The CDR3 extends over 14 amino acids. V gave up 5 bases and J gave up 4 bases, with 17 bases separating them. Germline loops: CDR1 GTSNPN, CDR2 SVGIG (reference sequence). The chain's CDR3 is CAWAPGAPSTEAFF. DNA for the CDR3: TGTGCCTGGGCCCCAGGGGCGCCCAGCACTGAAGCTTTCTTT.

The chain joins TRBV24-1 to TRBJ2-2; 9 positions agree with TRBD1. The V and J ends lost 9 bases and 5 bases, in that order; junction bases with no gene match: 9. Germline V gene data show CDR1 as KGHDR and CDR2 as SFDVKD. This CDR3 has 15 amino acids. The CDR3 region is CATGGQGVSTGELFF. The CDR3 nucleotides are TGTGCCACCGGGGGACAGGGCGTGTCGACCGGGGAGCTGTTTTTT.

The chain combines TRBV10-3 with TRBJ2-3; 9 bases match TRBD2. The CDR3 is 16 amino acids. The V gene's germline CDR1 is ENHRY and CDR2 SYGVKD. Losses at the gene ends were 0 bases for V and 5 bases for J; bases not matched to a gene: 6. In DNA form, the CDR3 reads TGTGCCATCAGTGAGTCGTCTAGCGGGAAGGGAGATACGCAGTATTTT. As protein: CAISESSSGKGDTQYF.

CDR3 in amino acids: CASSIVWGQGANEQFF. CDR3 coding DNA: TGTGCCAGTAGTATAGTATGGGGACAGGGGGCCAATGAGCAGTTCTTC. The rearrangement uses TRBV19 and TRBJ2-1; 12 positions agree with TRBD1. The CDR3 consists of 16 residues. Looked up from germline, CDR1 is LNHDA and CDR2 is SQIVND (reference sequence). V lost 1 base, J lost 6 bases, and 4 bases stayed unmatched.

This clonotype was seen once. The rearrangement joins TRBV3-1 to TRBJ2-3, with 12 bases fitting TRBD2. The junction had 9 bases not matched to a gene; V was cut back by 5 bases and J by 3 bases. This CDR3 spans 17 amino acids. The germline gives CDR1 LGHDT, CDR2 YNNKEL (reference sequence). CDR3 bases: TGTGCCAGCAGCGGTCGACTAGCGGGAGTGGGGACAGATACGCAGTATTTT. As protein: CASSGRLAGVGTDTQYF.

This chain links TRBV5-6 with TRBJ2-3; no clear D. V was cut by 4 bases and J by 0 bases, with 21 bases left in between. CDR3 length: 18 residues. Germline CDR1 and CDR2: SGHDT and YYEEEE. The CDR3 coding sequence is TGTGCCAGCAGCCCAACGGCACAGCGACGGAGAAGCACAGATACGCAGTATTTT. Its translation is CASSPTAQRRRSTDTQYF.

The genes are TRBV7-2 and TRBJ2-2, with D uncertain. Germline V lookup: CDR1 SGHTA, CDR2 FQGNSA. The CDR3 loop spans 16 amino acids. Trimming removed 5 bases at V and 5 bases at J, with 18 bases between. This CDR3 reads CASSGRLVGGTGELFF. In nucleotides, the CDR3 is TGTGCCAGCAGCGGACGACTGGTCGGCGGAACCGGGGAGCTGTTTTTT.

The V gene is TRBV20-1, the J gene TRBJ1-2; D call uncertain. Germline lookup yields CDR1 DFQATT and CDR2 SNEGSKA (reference sequence). V was clipped by 5 bases and J by 4 bases, with 14 bases between them. CDR3 length: 13 residues. CDR3 sequence: CSAHPENVYGYTF. In DNA, the CDR3 is TGCAGTGCTCATCCAGAGAACGTCTATGGCTACACCTTC.

This clonotype was counted only a few times. V is TRBV30 and J is TRBJ1-2; D is ambiguous. The CDR3 runs to 12 residues. V was cut by 1 base and J by 4 bases, with 7 bases left in between. Germline V gene sequence: CDR1 GTSNPN, CDR2 SVGIG (reference sequence). The CDR3: CAWSDVSYGYTF. As DNA, the CDR3 is TGTGCCTGGAGTGATGTTTCCTATGGCTACACCTTC.

This clonotype was counted a few times. The chain is built from TRBV6-5 and TRBJ1-2; perhaps TRBD1 as D (6 bases). V was cut by 4 bases and J by 5 bases, with 17 bases left in between. CDR3 length: 15 residues. The germline CDR1 and CDR2 sequences are MNHEY and SVGAGI. The CDR3 spells CASSSTNRGAYGYTF. CDR3 DNA sequence: TGTGCCAGCAGTTCCACGAACCGGGGGGCTTATGGCTACACCTTC.

This clonotype has only one observation. V gene TRBV6-2 or TRBV6-3 combines with J gene TRBJ2-4, with a weak D call TRBD1 (6 bases). Looked up from germline, CDR1 is MNHEY and CDR2 is SVGEGT. Trimming took 8 bases from V and 6 from J, leaving 11 bases between them. The length of the CDR3 is 12 residues. The CDR3 DNA is TGTGCCAGCGGACCACAGGGAAACATTCAGTACTTC. Amino acid sequence: CASGPQGNIQYF.

The chain couples TRBV6-1 to TRBJ1-1, with 8 bases that match TRBD1. The CDR3 runs to 16 residues. V trimming: 6 bases; J trimming: 1 base; junction bases outside the gene matches: 10. CDR1 is MNHNS and CDR2 is SASEGT in the germline V gene. Written as DNA, the CDR3 is TGTGCCAGCAGCCCATCCGGACAGGGAGGGAACACTGAAGCTTTCTTT. Protein sequence: CASSPSGQGGNTEAFF.

Regarding this clonotype: At one of its ends the junction is not consistent with the germline gene, which may arise from a read error. The gene calls are TRBV15 and TRBJ1-2, with 10 bases lining up with TRBD1. There are 18 residues in the CDR3. Per the germline V gene, CDR1 is LNHNV and CDR2 is YYDKDF (reference sequence). The CDR3 sequence: CSTSRDLLRTGGGVGYTF. CDR3 nucleotides: TGTTCCACCAGCAGAGACCTGTTGAGGACAGGGGGTGGAGTTGGCTACACCTTC.

This chain connects TRBV5-1 to TRBJ2-3, with 7 bases identical to TRBD1. Germline V CDR1 and CDR2: SGHRS, YFSETQ. The CDR3 loop spans 15 amino acids. V lost 2 bases to trimming and J lost 1 base; unmatched junction nucleotides: 4. The CDR3 here is CASSFDRAGTDTQYF. The CDR3 bases are TGCGCCAGCAGCTTTGACAGGGCTGGCACAGATACGCAGTATTTT.

The rearrangement joins TRBV20-1 to TRBJ2-5; TRBD1 agrees at 8 bases. The CDR3 length is 14 residues. V lost 0 bases to trimming and J lost 5 bases; unmatched junction nucleotides: 5. Germline CDR1 DFQATT, CDR2 SNEGSKA (reference sequence). The CDR3 DNA sequence: TGCAGTGCTAGAGAGCCAGGGGGCACGGAGACCCAGTACTTC. This encodes CSAREPGGTETQYF.

This clonotype was observed a few times. This chain joins TRBV7-6 and TRBJ1-3; D gene uncertain. V lost 1 base, J lost 3 bases, and 16 bases lay in between. The CDR3 spans 17 residues. Germline CDR1 SGHVS, CDR2 FNYEAQ. For the CDR3, the DNA is TGTGCCAGCAGCTTAGAGGGTCTGGGTTCGGGTGGAAACACCATATATTTT. It encodes CASSLEGLGSGGNTIYF.

This chain's CDR3 is CASRTGAVRDEQYF. For the CDR3, the DNA is TGTGCCAGCAGGACAGGGGCAGTAAGGGACGAGCAGTACTTC. The J gene is TRBJ2-7, the V gene TRBV28, with 8 bases aligning to TRBD1. Germline assignment: CDR1 MDHEN and CDR2 SYDVKM. The V gene end was trimmed by 6 bases and the J gene end by 5 bases; junction bases not matched to a gene: 9. This CDR3 is built from 14 residues.

The CDR3 DNA reads as TGCGCCAGCAGCCAAGAGCCACCACGGGGGGTGAATGAGCAGTTCTTC. As protein: CASSQEPPRGVNEQFF. The genes are TRBV4-3 and TRBJ2-1; 7 bases agree with TRBD2. The V gene's germline CDR1 is LGHNA and CDR2 YSLEER. J gave up 7 bases and V 0 bases, and 9 bases lay outside the gene matches. CDR3 length: 16 amino acids.

The rearrangement uses TRBV7-9 and TRBJ2-5, with no clear D. V lost 4 bases to trimming and J lost 5 bases, with 14 bases between them. Germline CDR1 SEHNR, CDR2 FQNEAQ (reference sequence). CDR3 length equals 14 residues. This chain's CDR3 is CASSSNGPGETQYF. For the CDR3, the DNA is TGTGCCAGCAGCTCAAATGGGCCGGGTGAGACCCAGTACTTC.